The clone carrying this T cell receptor (beta chain) turned up a few times. This record belongs to a study of CD8 T cells in ankylosing spondylitis. CDR1 is SGHRS, CDR2 YFSETQ, per germline. The CDR3 totals 14 residues. Trimming cost V 6 bases and J 4 bases, with 13 bases left between them. TCRdb reprocessed the 5' RACE reads via MiXCR and lists one record per CDR3 protein. The sample lists 200,000 to 300,000 distinct CDR3 sequences, roughly 10% seen once, with 2.5% to 3% in the top ten. The receptor's source is a male donor with ankylosing spondylitis or in good health (not recorded which). The sequenced sample was blood, either unsorted or a sorted T cell fraction (not recorded which). The V call is TRBV5-1, the J call TRBJ2-2, with D perhaps matching TRBD1 (6 bases). As DNA, the CDR3 is TGCGCCAGCACCCGACAGGCGTGCACCGGGGAGCTGTTTTTT. Translating it yields CASTRQACTGELFF.